This entry lists 27 T cell receptor beta chains sequenced from one sample in a study of blood T cell repertoires in COVID-19. Profiling relied on immunoSEQ multiplex PCR, and the TCRdb table lists in-frame clones only, not all of them. The sample gives about 220,000 clones, over 75% of which show up once; roughly 13% is in the top ten. The sequencing input was peripheral blood. The source of these receptors is a human donor in a cohort sampled during active COVID-19.

The genes are TRBV7-9 and TRBJ2-3; 11 bases agree with TRBD2. V was clipped by 4 bases and J by 5 bases; unmatched bases: 8. The CDR3 totals 16 residues. Germline-derived CDR1 and CDR2 are SEHNR and FQNEAQ (reference sequence). In DNA form, the CDR3 reads TGTGCCAGCAGCTCAGCTAGCGGGGGGTCGGGAGATACGCAGTATTTT. It codes for CASSSASGGSGDTQYF.

CDR3 loop: CASSLTGSSNQPQHF. CDR3 nucleotide sequence: TGTGCCAGCAGCCTAACAGGTAGTAGCAATCAGCCCCAGCATTTT. This chain links TRBV7-2 with TRBJ1-5, with a tentative D call TRBD1 (5 bases). Germline loops: CDR1 SGHTA, CDR2 FQGNSA. Trimming took off 5 bases at V and 0 bases at J, with 11 bases between the two ends. The CDR3 spans 15 residues.

The V gene is TRBV9, the J gene TRBJ1-6; 7 positions match TRBD1. Germline V CDR1 and CDR2: SGDLS, YYNGEE. Unmatched junction bases numbered 2, after V lost 8 bases and J lost 0 bases. The CDR3 is 14 amino acids. The CDR3 sequence: CASNRGSYNSPLHF. Here the CDR3 DNA reads TGTGCCAGTAACAGGGGCTCCTATAATTCACCCCTCCACTTT.

This clone was seen more than once but under ten times. The rearrangement uses TRBV5-1 and TRBJ1-3, with 7 nucleotides matching TRBD1. Germline V gene data show CDR1 as SGHRS and CDR2 as YFSETQ. V was pared by 5 bases and J by 8 bases, with 16 bases of the junction left unmatched. This CDR3 has 16 residues. CDR3 in amino acids: CASSGREQGIGDTIYF. The CDR3, as DNA: TGCGCCAGCAGTGGACGGGAACAGGGGATCGGAGACACCATATATTTT. The complete variable domain, with remaining parts taken from reference TRBV5-1 and TRBJ1-3, reads KAGVTQTPRYLIKTRGQQVTLSCSPISGHRSVSWYQQTPGQGLQFLFEYFSETQRNKGNFPGRFSGRQFSNSRSEMNVSTLELGDSALYLCASSGREQGIGDTIYFGEGSWLTVV.

J is TRBJ2-2 and V is TRBV2, with a weak D call TRBD1 (6 bases). V was shortened by 6 bases and J by 1 base, with 9 bases between the two germline ends. The CDR3 totals 14 residues. Looked up from germline, CDR1 is SNHLY and CDR2 is FYNNEI. Here the CDR3 DNA reads TGTGCCAGCAGCGGACAGAGGAACACCGGGGAGCTGTTTTTT. This gives the protein CASSGQRNTGELFF. The whole variable domain, filled in from reference TRBV2 and TRBJ2-2, reads EPEVTQTPSHQVTQMGQEVILRCVPISNHLYFYWYRQILGQKVEFLVSFYNNEISEKSEIFDDQFSVERPDGSNFTLKIRSTKLEDSAMYFCASSGQRNTGELFFGEGSRLTVL.

Concerning this clone: In the same sample, other DNA sequences code for this CDR3. The V gene is TRBV27, the J gene TRBJ2-7, with 10 bases that match TRBD1. The CDR3 length is 14 residues. The germline V gene encodes CDR1 MNHEY and CDR2 SMNVEV (reference sequence). V gave up 4 bases and J gave up 3 bases; unmatched junction bases: 3. The CDR3 DNA reads TGTGCCAGCAGTTATAGGACAGGGGGCTACGAGCAGTACTTC. Translating it yields CASSYRTGGYEQYF.

The genes are TRBV28 and TRBJ1-1; D is unclear. CDR3 length equals 13 residues. Trimming removed 4 bases from V and 2 bases from J, with 8 bases in between. Germline CDR1 is MDHEN and CDR2 is SYDVKM. CDR3: CASSYVLNTEAFF. DNA for the CDR3: TGTGCCAGCAGTTATGTACTTAACACTGAAGCTTTCTTT.

The chain joins TRBV27 to TRBJ1-2, with 8 nucleotides matching TRBD1. The CDR3 extends over 13 amino acids. Germline V gene lookup returns CDR1 MNHEY and CDR2 SMNVEV (reference sequence). Losses at the gene ends were 3 bases for V and 7 bases for J; bases not matched to a gene: 4. The CDR3, as DNA: TGTGCCAGCAGTTTTCAGGGGGCGCTTGGCTACACCTTC. Protein sequence: CASSFQGALGYTF.

CDR3 sequence: CASSERGQYYGYTF. CDR3 nucleotide sequence: TGTGCCAGCAGTGAAAGGGGACAGTACTATGGCTACACCTTC. The chain is built from TRBV25-1 and TRBJ1-2; 7 nucleotides align to TRBD1. V lost 2 bases, J lost 3 bases, and 3 bases stayed unmatched. The CDR3 loop spans 14 amino acids. Germline assignment: CDR1 MGHDK and CDR2 SYGVNS.

This clone was seen once. The gene calls are TRBV19 and TRBJ2-5, with D tentatively TRBD1 (6 bases). The ends were cut back, 10 bases at V and 4 bases at J, with 16 bases in the middle. Germline lookup yields CDR1 LNHDA and CDR2 SQIVND (reference sequence). The CDR3 runs to 13 residues. The CDR3 nucleotides are TGTGCCACCTCACCGAGGGGGAGAGAGACCCAGTACTTC. This encodes CATSPRGRETQYF. Using reference TRBV19 and TRBJ2-5 for the parts outside the CDR3, the full variable domain is DGGITQSPKYLFRKEGQNVTLSCEQNLNHDAMYWYRQDPGQGLRLIYYSQIVNDFQKGDIAEGYSVSREKKESFPLTVTSAQKNPTAFYLCATSPRGRETQYFGPGTRLLVL.

This clone appeared a single time. The chain carries TRBV27 and TRBJ2-7, with 8 bases fitting TRBD2. V shed 5 bases and J 5 bases; nucleotides not matched to a gene: 5. Germline V gives CDR1 MNHEY, CDR2 SMNVEV (reference sequence). The CDR3 runs to 13 residues. The chain's CDR3 is CASSTLLADEQYF. CDR3 sequence (DNA): TGTGCCAGCAGTACCTTACTAGCGGACGAGCAGTACTTC.

This chain joins TRBV19 and TRBJ2-2, with TRBD1 as a possible D gene (8 bases). The V and J ends lost 5 bases and 2 bases respectively, with 24 bases between them. CDR1 LNHDA and CDR2 SQIVND come from the germline V gene (reference sequence). The CDR3 has 19 residues. The CDR3 DNA sequence: TGTGCCAGTAGTCCAGGGGGAGGGTACAGGGGGACCAACACCGGGGAGCTGTTTTTT. This codes for CASSPGGGYRGTNTGELFF.

CDR3 coding DNA: TGTGCCAGCAGTTACGAGGGGGTTCTATACAATGAGCAGTTCTTC. This sequence encodes CASSYEGVLYNEQFF. V gene TRBV27 combines with J gene TRBJ2-1; tentative D call: TRBD1 (6 bases). The CDR3 is made up of 15 amino acids. Trimming left V 4 bases short and J 4 bases short, with 14 bases between. Germline V gives CDR1 MNHEY, CDR2 SMNVEV (reference sequence).

J is TRBJ1-3 and V is TRBV12-3 or TRBV12-4, with D possibly TRBD1 on 6 matching bases. This CDR3 has 13 residues. The CDR3 nucleotides are TGTGCGATCTCACCGGGGACAGGAAACACCATATATTTT. It specifies CAISPGTGNTIYF.

This chain connects TRBV4-2 to TRBJ2-1, with D perhaps TRBD2 (6 bases). The CDR3 loop spans 16 amino acids. V was shortened by 0 bases and J by 5 bases, with 14 bases between the two germline ends. In germline, CDR1 is LGHNA, CDR2 YNFKEQ. The CDR3 region has the DNA TGTGCCAGCAGCCAAGAAAGAGCGGGCTTTCACAATGAGCAGTTCTTC. Encoded protein: CASSQERAGFHNEQFF.

The J gene is TRBJ2-2, the V gene TRBV28; D is ambiguous. V was clipped by 10 bases and J by 8 bases, with 11 bases between them. Per germline, CDR1 MDHEN and CDR2 SYDVKM. There are 11 residues in the CDR3. This CDR3 is CATLSRGELFF. In DNA form, the CDR3 reads TGTGCCACCCTCTCGAGGGGGGAGCTGTTTTTT.

The chain couples TRBV19 to TRBJ2-2, with D unclear. Germline V gene lookup returns CDR1 LNHDA and CDR2 SQIVND (reference sequence). The CDR3 has 18 residues. V dropped 2 bases and J dropped 8 bases, with 24 bases sitting between them. The CDR3 sequence is CASSIPSTNTVVRGELFF. The CDR3 DNA follows: TGTGCCAGTAGTATACCCTCCACAAATACAGTTGTTAGGGGGGAGCTGTTTTTT.

The chain joins TRBV28 to TRBJ2-7; 9 bases align to TRBD1. The V gene end was trimmed by 2 bases and the J gene end by 4 bases; junction bases not matched to a gene: 3. CDR1 MDHEN and CDR2 SYDVKM come from the germline V gene. CDR3 length equals 14 residues. The CDR3 region is CASSLPDRGYEQYF. The DNA of the CDR3 is TGTGCCAGCAGTTTACCGGACAGGGGATACGAGCAGTACTTC. The full variable domain, in which reference TRBV28 and TRBJ2-7 provide the parts outside the CDR3, is DVKVTQSSRYLVKRTGEKVFLECVQDMDHENMFWYRQDPGLGLRLIYFSYDVKMKEKGDIPEGYSVSREKKERFSLILESASTNQTSMYLCASSLPDRGYEQYFGPGTRLTVT.

The table lists this clone with a few counts. This chain uses TRBV21-1 with TRBJ2-5; no DNA check was done on the table's D call, TRBD2. TRBV21-1 is assigned pseudogene status. The length of the CDR3 is 10 residues. The CDR3 sequence: CASRRETQYF. The DNA of the CDR3 is TGTGCCAGTCGGAGGGAGACCCAGTACTTC.

This clone was seen a single time. V gene TRBV24-1 combines with J gene TRBJ1-1; 9 bases are a match to TRBD1. Germline V gene sequence: CDR1 KGHDR, CDR2 SFDVKD. The CDR3 covers 14 residues. Trimming at V came to 4 bases and at J to 4 bases, leaving 3 bases not matched to a gene. In DNA form, the CDR3 reads TGTGCCACCAGTGAACAGGGGGCGAGCACTGAAGCTTTCTTT. Its protein is CATSEQGASTEAFF.

This sequence joins TRBV5-1 and TRBJ2-1; D is perhaps TRBD2 (6 bases). Germline CDR1 and CDR2: SGHRS and YFSETQ. The CDR3 has 15 amino acids. V was cut by 1 base and J by 2 bases, with 10 bases left in between. The chain's CDR3 is CASSLIAATYNEQFF. In DNA, the CDR3 is TGCGCCAGCAGCTTGATAGCGGCTACCTACAATGAGCAGTTCTTC.

CDR3 protein: CASSTRTGGDEQFF. The DNA for the CDR3 is TGTGCCAGCAGCACCCGGACAGGGGGCGATGAGCAGTTCTTC. The chain has TRBV7-9 and TRBJ2-1; 11 bases map to TRBD1. The V gene end was trimmed by 5 bases and the J gene end by 8 bases; junction bases not matched to a gene: 5. From germline, CDR1 is SEHNR and CDR2 FQNEAQ (reference sequence). The CDR3 consists of 14 residues.

The J gene is TRBJ1-5, the V gene TRBV6-5; D ambiguous. The V gene lost 7 bases and the J gene lost 3 bases, with 13 bases spanning the gap. This CDR3 region has 14 residues. CDR1 MNHEY and CDR2 SVGAGI come from the germline V gene. The DNA for the CDR3 is TGTGCCAGCAAGAGCGAGTGGGTCAATCAGCCCCAGCATTTT. It is translated as CASKSEWVNQPQHF.

V gene TRBV5-1 combines with J gene TRBJ2-7, with a tentative D call TRBD1 (6 bases). The CDR3 contains 15 residues. Trimming removed 2 bases from V and 0 bases from J, with 12 bases in between. Germline CDR1 and CDR2: SGHRS and YFSETQ. The CDR3 nucleotides read TGCGCCAGCAGCTTTAATTCAGGGGTCTCCTACGAGCAGTACTTC. This sequence encodes CASSFNSGVSYEQYF.

This chain joins TRBV28 and TRBJ1-3, with D perhaps TRBD1 (6 bases). This CDR3 is built from 15 residues. Germline V CDR1 and CDR2: MDHEN, SYDVKM. The V end lost 6 bases, the J end lost 5 bases, and 17 bases lay between the germline ends. CDR3 nucleotides: TGTGCCAGCAGACCCAACCACAGGGCTAGAAACACCATATATTTT. The encoded protein is CASRPNHRARNTIYF.

The genes are TRBV15 and TRBJ1-6; D gene uncertain. Trimming shortened V by 3 bases and J by 7 bases, and 16 bases separated the two germline ends. This CDR3 comprises 16 residues. CDR1 and CDR2 from the germline V gene are LNHNV and YYDKDF (reference sequence). CDR3 DNA: TGTGCCACCAGCAGGGGGAGAGTCCTAGGCAATTCACCCCTCCACTTT. Protein: CATSRGRVLGNSPLHF.

The rearrangement uses TRBV10-3 and TRBJ1-5; no clear D. This CDR3 has 14 amino acids. Trimming took off 0 bases at V and 5 bases at J, with 8 bases between the two ends. Germline-derived CDR1 and CDR2 are ENHRY and SYGVKD. The CDR3 region is CAISESNADQPQHF. CDR3 sequence (DNA): TGTGCCATCAGTGAGTCTAACGCGGATCAGCCCCAGCATTTT.